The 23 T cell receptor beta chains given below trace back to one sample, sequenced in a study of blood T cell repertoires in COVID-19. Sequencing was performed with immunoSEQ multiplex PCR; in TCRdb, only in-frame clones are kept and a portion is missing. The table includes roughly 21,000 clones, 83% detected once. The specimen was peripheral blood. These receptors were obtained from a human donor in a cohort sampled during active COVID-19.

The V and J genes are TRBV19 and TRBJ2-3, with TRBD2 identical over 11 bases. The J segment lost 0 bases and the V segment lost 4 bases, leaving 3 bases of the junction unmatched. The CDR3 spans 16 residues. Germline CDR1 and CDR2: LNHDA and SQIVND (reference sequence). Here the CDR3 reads CASSTTSGGSTDTQYF. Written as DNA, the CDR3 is TGTGCCAGTAGTACCACTAGCGGGGGTAGCACAGATACGCAGTATTTT.

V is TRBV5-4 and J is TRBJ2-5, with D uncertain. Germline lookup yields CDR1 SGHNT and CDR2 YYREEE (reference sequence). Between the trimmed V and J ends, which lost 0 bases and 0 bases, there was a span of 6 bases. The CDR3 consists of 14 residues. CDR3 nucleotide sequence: TGTGCCAGCAGCTTGGGGCAGTACCAAGAGACCCAGTACTTC. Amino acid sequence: CASSLGQYQETQYF.

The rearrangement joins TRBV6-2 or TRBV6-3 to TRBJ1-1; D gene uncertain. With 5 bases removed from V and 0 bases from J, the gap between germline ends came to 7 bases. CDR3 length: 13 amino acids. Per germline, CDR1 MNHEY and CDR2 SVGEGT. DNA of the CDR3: TGTGCCAGCAGTCAAGAGATGAACACTGAAGCTTTCTTT. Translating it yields CASSQEMNTEAFF.

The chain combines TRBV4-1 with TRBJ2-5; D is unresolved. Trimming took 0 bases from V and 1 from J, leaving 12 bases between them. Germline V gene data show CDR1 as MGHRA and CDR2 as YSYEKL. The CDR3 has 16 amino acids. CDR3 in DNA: TGCGCCAGCAGCCAAGAGAAATTGAGGCTCCAAGAGACCCAGTACTTC. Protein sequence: CASSQEKLRLQETQYF.

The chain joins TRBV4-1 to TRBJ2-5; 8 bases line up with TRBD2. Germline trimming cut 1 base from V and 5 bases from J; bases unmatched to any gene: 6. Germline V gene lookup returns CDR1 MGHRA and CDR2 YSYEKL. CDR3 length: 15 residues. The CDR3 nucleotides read TGCGCCAGCAGCCAAGGAAGACTAGCGAAGGAGACCCAGTACTTC. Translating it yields CASSQGRLAKETQYF.

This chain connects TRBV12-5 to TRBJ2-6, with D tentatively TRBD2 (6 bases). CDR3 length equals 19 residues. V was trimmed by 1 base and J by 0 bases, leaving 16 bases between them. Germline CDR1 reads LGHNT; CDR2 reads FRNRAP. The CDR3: CASGLDIGTVSSGANVLTF. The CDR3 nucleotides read TGTGCTAGTGGTTTGGACATCGGGACTGTCAGCTCTGGGGCCAACGTCCTGACTTTC.

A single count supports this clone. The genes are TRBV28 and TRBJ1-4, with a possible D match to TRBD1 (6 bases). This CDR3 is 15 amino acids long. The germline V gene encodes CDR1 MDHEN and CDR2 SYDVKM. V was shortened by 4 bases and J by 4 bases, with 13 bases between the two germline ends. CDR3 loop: CASSSSGGLNEKLFF. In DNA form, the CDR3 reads TGTGCCAGCAGTTCCTCTGGGGGCCTTAATGAAAAACTGTTTTTT. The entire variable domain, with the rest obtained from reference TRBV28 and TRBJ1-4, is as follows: DVKVTQSSRYLVKRTGEKVFLECVQDMDHENMFWYRQDPGLGLRLIYFSYDVKMKEKGDIPEGYSVSREKKERFSLILESASTNQTSMYLCASSSSGGLNEKLFFGSGTQLSVL.

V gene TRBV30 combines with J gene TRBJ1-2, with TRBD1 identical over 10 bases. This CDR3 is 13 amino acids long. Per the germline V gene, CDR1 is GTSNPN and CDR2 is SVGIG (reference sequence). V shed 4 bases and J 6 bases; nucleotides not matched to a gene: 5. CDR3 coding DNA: TGTGCCTGGATTCGACAGGGGGCGGATGGCTACACCTTC. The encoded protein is CAWIRQGADGYTF.

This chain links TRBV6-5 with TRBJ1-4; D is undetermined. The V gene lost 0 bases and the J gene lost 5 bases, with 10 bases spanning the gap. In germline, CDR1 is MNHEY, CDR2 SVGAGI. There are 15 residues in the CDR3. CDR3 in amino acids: CASSYSAGANEKLFF. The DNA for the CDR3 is TGTGCCAGCAGTTACTCCGCAGGTGCAAATGAAAAACTGTTTTTT.

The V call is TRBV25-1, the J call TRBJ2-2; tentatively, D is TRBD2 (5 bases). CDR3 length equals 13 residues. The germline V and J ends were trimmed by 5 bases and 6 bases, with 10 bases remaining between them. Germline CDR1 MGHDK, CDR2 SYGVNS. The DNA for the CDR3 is TGTGCCAGCAGTCCTATCGGGGCCGGGGAGCTGTTTTTT. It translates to CASSPIGAGELFF.

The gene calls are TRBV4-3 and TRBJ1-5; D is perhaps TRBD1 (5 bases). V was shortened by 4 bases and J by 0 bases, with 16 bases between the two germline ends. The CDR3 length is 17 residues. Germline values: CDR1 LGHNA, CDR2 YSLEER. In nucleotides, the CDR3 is TGCGCCAGCAGCCCTTACACGCGGGGGGGTAGCAATCAGCCCCAGCATTTT. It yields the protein CASSPYTRGGSNQPQHF.

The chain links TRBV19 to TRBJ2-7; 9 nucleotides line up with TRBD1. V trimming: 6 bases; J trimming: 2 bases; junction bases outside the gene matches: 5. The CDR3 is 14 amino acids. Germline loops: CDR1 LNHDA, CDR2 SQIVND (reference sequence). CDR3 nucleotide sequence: TGTGCCAGTAGACCAGACAGGGGGGCCTACGAGCAGTACTTC. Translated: CASRPDRGAYEQYF.

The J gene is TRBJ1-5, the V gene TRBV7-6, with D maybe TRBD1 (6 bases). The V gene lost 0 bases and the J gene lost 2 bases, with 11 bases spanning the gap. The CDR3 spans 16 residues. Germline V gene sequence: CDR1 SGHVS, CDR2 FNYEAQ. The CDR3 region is CASSLAPGGGNQPQHF. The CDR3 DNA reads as TGTGCCAGCAGCTTAGCGCCGGGGGGCGGCAATCAGCCCCAGCATTTT.

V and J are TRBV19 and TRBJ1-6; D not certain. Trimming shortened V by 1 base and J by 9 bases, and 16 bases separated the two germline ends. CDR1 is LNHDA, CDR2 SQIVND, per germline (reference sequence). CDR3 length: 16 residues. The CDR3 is CASSIGEGIPGSPLHF. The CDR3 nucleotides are TGTGCCAGTAGTATAGGGGAGGGCATCCCTGGTTCACCCCTCCACTTT.

This CDR3 is CASSLELGAAGANVLTF. CDR3 bases: TGTGCCAGCAGCTTGGAGCTGGGGGCGGCTGGGGCCAACGTCCTGACTTTC. The chain combines TRBV5-5 with TRBJ2-6; TRBD1 might be the D (6 bases). Trimming pared 0 bases from V and 2 bases from J, leaving 12 bases between. Per the germline V gene, CDR1 is SGHKS and CDR2 is YYEKEE (reference sequence). CDR3 length: 17 residues.

CDR3 coding DNA: TGCGCCAGCAGCTTGGGAGGGCAGGAGACCCAGTACTTC. Protein sequence: CASSLGGQETQYF. This sequence joins TRBV5-1 and TRBJ2-5; a weak D match, TRBD2 (5 bases). Trimming shortened V by 0 bases and J by 5 bases, and 8 bases separated the two germline ends. Germline V CDR1 and CDR2: SGHRS, YFSETQ. This CDR3 spans 13 amino acids.

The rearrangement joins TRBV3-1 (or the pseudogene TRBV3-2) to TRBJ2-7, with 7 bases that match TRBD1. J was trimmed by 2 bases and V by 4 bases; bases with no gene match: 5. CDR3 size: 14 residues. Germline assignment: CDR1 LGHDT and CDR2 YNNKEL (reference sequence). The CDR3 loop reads CASSRDRFPYEQYF. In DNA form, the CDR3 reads TGTGCCAGCAGCCGGGACAGATTCCCCTACGAGCAGTACTTC.

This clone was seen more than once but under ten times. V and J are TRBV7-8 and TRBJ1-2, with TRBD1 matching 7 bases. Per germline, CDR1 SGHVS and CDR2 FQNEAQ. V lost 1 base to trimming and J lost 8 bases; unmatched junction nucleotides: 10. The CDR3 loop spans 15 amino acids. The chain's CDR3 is CASSLEGQSRQGYTF. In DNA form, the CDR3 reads TGTGCCAGCAGCTTAGAGGGACAGAGTCGTCAGGGCTACACCTTC.

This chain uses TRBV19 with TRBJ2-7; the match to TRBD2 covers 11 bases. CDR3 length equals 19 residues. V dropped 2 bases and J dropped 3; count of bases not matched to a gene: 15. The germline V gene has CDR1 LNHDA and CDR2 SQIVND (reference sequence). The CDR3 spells CASSIRSVASGGKNYEQYF. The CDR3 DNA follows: TGTGCCAGTAGTATACGCTCTGTCGCTAGCGGGGGGAAAAACTACGAGCAGTACTTC.

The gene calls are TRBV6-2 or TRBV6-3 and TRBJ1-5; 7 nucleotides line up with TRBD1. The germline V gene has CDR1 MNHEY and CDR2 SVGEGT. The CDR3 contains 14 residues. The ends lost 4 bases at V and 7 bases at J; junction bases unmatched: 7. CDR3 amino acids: CASSWLGGDQPQHF. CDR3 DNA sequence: TGTGCCAGCAGTTGGTTAGGGGGCGACCAGCCCCAGCATTTT.

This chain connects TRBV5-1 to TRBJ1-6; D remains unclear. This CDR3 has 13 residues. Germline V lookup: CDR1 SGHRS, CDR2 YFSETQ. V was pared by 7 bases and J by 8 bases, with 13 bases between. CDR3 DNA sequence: TGCGCCAGCGCGGCGGCGGGAGATTCACCCCTCCACTTT. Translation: CASAAAGDSPLHF.

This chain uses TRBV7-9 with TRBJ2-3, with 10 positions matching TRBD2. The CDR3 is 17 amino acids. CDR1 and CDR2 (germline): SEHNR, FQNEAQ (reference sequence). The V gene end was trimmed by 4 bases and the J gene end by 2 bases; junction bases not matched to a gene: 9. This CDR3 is CASSSTLAGGLTDTQYF. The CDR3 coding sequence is TGTGCCAGCAGCTCCACCTTAGCGGGGGGCCTCACAGATACGCAGTATTTT.

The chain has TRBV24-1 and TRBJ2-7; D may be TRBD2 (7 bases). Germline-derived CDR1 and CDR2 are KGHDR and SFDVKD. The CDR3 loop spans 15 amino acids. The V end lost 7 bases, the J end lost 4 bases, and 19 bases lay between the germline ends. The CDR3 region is CATREGGGPGYEQYF. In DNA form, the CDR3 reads TGTGCCACCAGGGAAGGGGGGGGCCCAGGATACGAGCAGTACTTC.